The 30 T cell receptor beta chains presented below share a single source sample, sequenced in a study of CD8 T cells in Susac syndrome. Reverse transcription used about 0.45 to 1 ug RNA and random hexamers. TCRdb called the immunoSEQ multiplex PCR reads again in MiXCR, with one record for every CDR3 protein. The repertoire includes almost 450,000 distinct CDR3 sequences, around 85% of them detected once, and approximately 0.12% sits in the top ten. Sequencing was performed on CD8+ T cells from PBMCs. The receptors derive from a human donor with multiple sclerosis.

The rearrangement uses TRBV5-4 and TRBJ1-5; D remains ambiguous. The CDR3 has 15 residues. The germline V and J ends were trimmed by 0 bases and 0 bases, with 7 bases remaining between them. Germline CDR1 is SGHNT and CDR2 is YYREEE (reference sequence). Written as DNA, the CDR3 is TGTGCCAGCAGCTTGGGAGGATATAGCAATCAGCCCCAGCATTTT. Its translation: CASSLGGYSNQPQHF.

J is TRBJ2-2 and V is TRBV27, with no clear D. CDR3 size: 14 residues. Germline-derived CDR1 and CDR2 are MNHEY and SMNVEV (reference sequence). Trimming pared 1 base from V and 5 bases from J, leaving 8 bases between. The CDR3 DNA is TGTGCCAGCAGTTTATTGGAAGGGACCGGGGAGCTGTTTTTT. This gives the protein CASSLLEGTGELFF.

The chain uses TRBV4-1 and TRBJ2-1; D may match TRBD1 or TRBD2 (6 bases each). Germline assignment: CDR1 MGHRA and CDR2 YSYEKL. This CDR3 has 14 residues. The V and J ends lost 2 bases and 10 bases respectively, with 15 bases between them. The CDR3: CASSQFFGGREQFF. The CDR3 coding sequence is TGCGCCAGCAGCCAATTCTTCGGGGGCCGGGAGCAGTTCTTC.

This chain links TRBV4-1 with TRBJ2-2; the match to TRBD2 covers 7 bases. CDR1 and CDR2 (germline): MGHRA, YSYEKL. Unmatched junction bases numbered 7, after V lost 1 base and J lost 2 bases. This CDR3 region has 17 residues. CDR3 protein: CASSQGDSGLNTGELFF. The CDR3 DNA follows: TGCGCCAGCAGCCAAGGGGATAGCGGGCTTAACACCGGGGAGCTGTTTTTT.

The chain carries TRBV4-1 and TRBJ2-3, with TRBD1 matching over 9 bases. Trimming cost V 5 bases and J 2 bases; bases outside gene matches: 8. The CDR3 totals 16 residues. Germline CDR1 and CDR2: MGHRA and YSYEKL. The CDR3 DNA sequence: TGCGCCAGCAGCGGCCTGACAGGGGGTACCACAGATACGCAGTATTTT. The encoded protein is CASSGLTGGTTDTQYF.

J is TRBJ2-1 and V is TRBV2; D gene ambiguous. The CDR3 loop spans 13 amino acids. V lost 9 bases and J 3 bases, leaving 12 bases between the germline ends. Germline V CDR1 and CDR2: SNHLY, FYNNEI. The CDR3 here is CASMVPGYNEQFF. The DNA of the CDR3 is TGTGCCAGTATGGTCCCAGGCTACAATGAGCAGTTCTTC.

The rearrangement joins TRBV11-2 to TRBJ2-3; 9 bases line up with TRBD2. Unmatched junction bases numbered 7, after V lost 1 base and J lost 2 bases. The CDR3 covers 17 residues. Germline assignment: CDR1 SGHAT and CDR2 FQNNGV. The CDR3: CASSLVTSGDTTDTQYF. DNA for the CDR3: TGTGCCAGCAGCTTAGTGACTAGCGGAGATACCACAGATACGCAGTATTTT.

The chain carries TRBV11-2 and TRBJ2-7; D unresolved. Deletions cut 0 bases from V and 0 bases from J, with 9 bases between. Germline CDR1 reads SGHAT; CDR2 reads FQNNGV. CDR3 size: 15 residues. In DNA, the CDR3 is TGTGCCAGCAGCTTAGACAGCCCCAGCTCCTACGAGCAGTACTTC. This codes for CASSLDSPSSYEQYF.

The genes are TRBV6-5 and TRBJ2-5; D might be TRBD1 (6 bases). V was shortened by 0 bases and J by 0 bases, with 8 bases between the two germline ends. Germline loops: CDR1 MNHEY, CDR2 SVGAGI. The CDR3 spans 15 residues. The CDR3 is CASSYSGQYQETQYF. The CDR3 bases are TGTGCCAGCAGTTACTCTGGACAGTACCAAGAGACCCAGTACTTC.

The gene calls are TRBV29-1 and TRBJ2-1, with 13 bases that match TRBD2. The CDR3 extends over 16 amino acids. The germline gives CDR1 SQVTM, CDR2 ANQGSEA. Trimming removed 4 bases from V and 6 bases from J; junction bases left unmatched: 9. This CDR3 is CSVAGLAGVWSNEQFF. The CDR3 region has the DNA TGCAGCGTTGCCGGACTAGCGGGAGTATGGTCCAATGAGCAGTTCTTC.

Only one count was recorded for this clonotype. The gene calls are TRBV4-1 and TRBJ2-1; possible D gene TRBD2, 6 bases. The germline V gene encodes CDR1 MGHRA and CDR2 YSYEKL. V was trimmed by 1 base and J by 5 bases, leaving 12 bases between them. CDR3 size: 15 residues. CDR3 in DNA: TGCGCCAGCAGCCAAGTGGTAGCGGCACACAATGAGCAGTTCTTC. It codes for CASSQVVAAHNEQFF.

The CDR3 loop is CASSPTGIGGNTEAFF. The CDR3 DNA sequence: TGTGCCAGCAGCCCAACGGGGATTGGAGGGAACACTGAAGCTTTCTTT. The V gene is TRBV5-5, the J gene TRBJ1-1, with D unclear. CDR3 length: 16 residues. Trimming left V 4 bases short and J 1 base short, with 17 bases between. CDR1 and CDR2 (germline): SGHKS, YYEKEE (reference sequence).

V is TRBV11-2 and J is TRBJ1-2; D call uncertain. Germline V CDR1 and CDR2: SGHAT, FQNNGV. V lost 0 bases, J lost 4 bases, and 18 bases lay in between. The CDR3 consists of 17 residues. CDR3 bases: TGTGCCAGCAGCTTAGATCTAAGGGAGGCCACCTTCTATGGCTACACCTTC. Translated: CASSLDLREATFYGYTF.

This clonotype showed up just once. This chain joins TRBV27 and TRBJ2-1; no clear D gene. Trimming took off 3 bases at V and 11 bases at J, with 20 bases between the two ends. Germline values: CDR1 MNHEY, CDR2 SMNVEV (reference sequence). CDR3 length: 15 amino acids. The CDR3 DNA follows: TGTGCCAGCAGTTTTTGGTCGGTTTGGGCCCACCAGCAGTTCTTC. Protein product: CASSFWSVWAHQQFF.

The V and J genes are TRBV13 and TRBJ2-7; maybe TRBD2 (7 bases). Trimming stripped 8 bases from V and 2 bases from J, with 22 bases between. CDR1 PRHDT and CDR2 FYEKMQ come from the germline V gene (reference sequence). This CDR3 is 16 amino acids long. This chain's CDR3 is CASSWRGGGFAYEQYF. DNA for the CDR3: TGTGCCAGCTCGTGGCGGGGAGGGGGATTCGCCTACGAGCAGTACTTC. Full variable domain (rest looked up from reference TRBV13 and TRBJ2-7): AAGVIQSPRHLIKEKRETATLKCYPIPRHDTVYWYQQGPGQDPQFLISFYEKMQSDKGSIPDRFSAQQFSDYHSELNMSSLELGDSALYFCASSWRGGGFAYEQYFGPGTRLTVT.

This rearrangement joins TRBV4-1 to TRBJ1-1; TRBD1 aligns across 7 bases. V shed 0 bases, J shed 6 bases, and the junction held 10 bases outside the gene matches. The CDR3 length is 16 residues. Germline V CDR1 and CDR2: MGHRA, YSYEKL. The CDR3 DNA sequence: TGCGCCAGCAGCCAAGAGTGGGACAGATTAATACCTGAAGCTTTCTTT. Translating it yields CASSQEWDRLIPEAFF.

This chain joins TRBV12-3 or TRBV12-4 and TRBJ1-1; 8 bases agree with TRBD1. The CDR3 extends over 15 amino acids. J gave up 5 bases and V 0 bases, and 5 bases lay outside the gene matches. CDR3 nucleotides: TGTGCCAGCAGTTTAGCCGGACAGGGATGGACTGAAGCTTTCTTT. Its protein product is CASSLAGQGWTEAFF.

This chain uses TRBV6-1 with TRBJ2-5; D is uncertain. This CDR3 has 13 residues. The germline gives CDR1 MNHNS, CDR2 SASEGT. Trimming left V 5 bases short and J 2 bases short, with 9 bases between. CDR3 sequence: CASSPDFQETQYF. As DNA, the CDR3 is TGTGCCAGCAGTCCTGACTTTCAAGAGACCCAGTACTTC.

The chain links TRBV3-1 to TRBJ1-5; 7 nucleotides match TRBD1. The CDR3 sequence is 14 residues long. Germline V gene data show CDR1 as LGHDT and CDR2 as YNNKEL (reference sequence). The V gene end was trimmed by 4 bases and the J gene end by 11 bases; junction bases not matched to a gene: 11. In nucleotides, the CDR3 is TGTGCCAGCAGCCTGGGACAGCCGGGTTCGGCCCAGCATTTT. Protein: CASSLGQPGSAQHF. Based on the CDR3 plus reference TRBV3-1 and TRBJ1-5, the full variable domain is DTAVSQTPKYLVTQMGNDKSIKCEQNLGHDTMYWYKQDSKKFLKIMFSYNNKELIINETVPNRFSPKSPDKAHLNLHINSLELGDSAVYFCASSLGQPGSAQHFGDGTRLSIL.

The chain couples TRBV12-5 to TRBJ2-5, with 7 positions matching TRBD1. V shed 0 bases and J 3 bases; nucleotides not matched to a gene: 7. From germline, CDR1 is LGHNT and CDR2 FRNRAP. The CDR3 sequence is 16 residues long. CDR3 in DNA: TGTGCTAGTGGTTTGGTATCCGGACAGGTGAAAGAGACCCAGTACTTC. Translating gives CASGLVSGQVKETQYF. Full variable domain (missing parts from reference TRBV12-5 and TRBJ2-5): DARVTQTPRHKVTEMGQEVTMRCQPILGHNTVFWYRQTMMQGLELLAYFRNRAPLDDSGMPKDRFSAEMPDATLATLKIQPSEPRDSAVYFCASGLVSGQVKETQYFGPGTRLLVL.

Notes on this clonotype: The junction departs from the called germline gene at one end, perhaps through a read error. The chain has TRBV7-2 and TRBJ2-1; 10 bases agree with TRBD1. Germline CDR1 reads SGHTA; CDR2 reads FQGNSA. The CDR3 has 16 residues. The CDR3 DNA reads TGTGCCAGCAGCTCAGCGACAGGGGGCGTCCGGAATGGGCAGTTCTTC. Encoded protein: CASSSATGGVRNGQFF.

V gene TRBV20-1 combines with J gene TRBJ2-7; TRBD2 agrees at 9 bases. Germline lookup yields CDR1 DFQATT and CDR2 SNEGSKA (reference sequence). The CDR3 contains 15 residues. V shed 1 base and J 1 base; nucleotides not matched to a gene: 5. CDR3 residues: CSARALGLASYEQYF. The DNA of the CDR3 is TGCAGTGCTAGAGCTCTTGGACTAGCGTCCTACGAGCAGTACTTC.

As DNA, the CDR3 is TGTGCCAGCAGCCAACCCGCGGGACAGGGAAACACTGAAGCTTTCTTT. Protein product: CASSQPAGQGNTEAFF. The chain has TRBV7-9 and TRBJ1-1; 9 positions agree with TRBD1. The CDR3 runs to 16 residues. In germline, CDR1 is SEHNR, CDR2 FQNEAQ (reference sequence). Trimming removed 5 bases from V and 2 bases from J; junction bases left unmatched: 9.

V is TRBV10-2 and J is TRBJ2-7, with D tentatively TRBD1 or TRBD2 (6 bases each). The CDR3 covers 15 residues. Germline loops: CDR1 WSHSY, CDR2 SAAADI. The V end lost 4 bases, the J end lost 2 bases, and 15 bases lay between the germline ends. The CDR3 spells CASSVGGPPPYEQYF. The CDR3 nucleotides read TGCGCCAGCAGTGTTGGGGGGCCACCGCCCTACGAGCAGTACTTC.

The gene calls are TRBV19 and TRBJ1-4; a possible D gene is TRBD1 (5 bases). V was pared by 3 bases and J by 6 bases, with 17 bases between. The germline V gene has CDR1 LNHDA and CDR2 SQIVND (reference sequence). The CDR3 covers 16 residues. The CDR3 protein is CASSMGPGTPHEKLFF. The CDR3 DNA reads as TGTGCCAGTAGTATGGGGCCCGGGACCCCCCATGAAAAACTGTTTTTT.

V is TRBV18 and J is TRBJ2-3; D unresolved. Trimming pared 0 bases from V and 4 bases from J, leaving 20 bases between. CDR3 length equals 18 residues. Germline loops: CDR1 KGHSH, CDR2 LQKENI. The CDR3 loop reads CASSPPEARSSVADTQYF. For the CDR3, the DNA is TGTGCCAGCTCACCACCTGAGGCAAGATCTAGTGTCGCAGATACGCAGTATTTT. Complete variable domain (other parts from reference TRBV18 and TRBJ2-3): NAGVMQNPRHLVRRRGQEARLRCSPMKGHSHVYWYRQLPEEGLKFMVYLQKENIIDESGMPKERFSAEFPKEGPSILRIQQVVRGDSAAYFCASSPPEARSSVADTQYFGPGTRLTVL.

The rearrangement links TRBV6-1 to TRBJ1-1; 11 positions agree with TRBD1. Germline CDR1 MNHNS, CDR2 SASEGT. This CDR3 comprises 14 residues. The V and J ends lost 6 bases and 4 bases, in that order; junction bases with no gene match: 4. The CDR3 spells CASRTGQGGTEAFF. CDR3 in DNA: TGTGCCAGCAGAACGGGACAGGGGGGCACTGAAGCTTTCTTT.

V is TRBV5-1 and J is TRBJ2-2, with D hard to call. The length of the CDR3 is 15 residues. From germline, CDR1 is SGHRS and CDR2 YFSETQ. Trimming shortened V by 2 bases and J by 5 bases, and 13 bases separated the two germline ends. CDR3 nucleotides: TGCGCCAGCAGCTTCCAGGAGAAGGCTACCGGGGAGCTGTTTTTT. It specifies CASSFQEKATGELFF. The full variable domain, completed using reference TRBV5-1 and TRBJ2-2, is KAGVTQTPRYLIKTRGQQVTLSCSPISGHRSVSWYQQTPGQGLQFLFEYFSETQRNKGNFPGRFSGRQFSNSRSEMNVSTLELGDSALYLCASSFQEKATGELFFGEGSRLTVL.

This chain connects TRBV7-2 to TRBJ2-7; tentative D call: TRBD2 (6 bases). The V end was cut by 5 bases, the J end by 6 bases, with 20 bases between. Germline CDR1 is SGHTA and CDR2 is FQGNSA. The CDR3 totals 15 residues. The chain's CDR3 is CASSAATSYLPEQYF. The DNA of the CDR3 is TGTGCCAGCAGCGCAGCGACTAGTTATCTCCCCGAGCAGTACTTC. The complete variable domain, with remaining parts taken from reference TRBV7-2 and TRBJ2-7, reads GAGVSQSPSNKVTEKGKDVELRCDPISGHTALYWYRQSLGQGLEFLIYFQGNSAPDKSGLPSDRFSAERTGGSVSTLTIQRTQQEDSAVYLCASSAATSYLPEQYFGPGTRLTVT.

V usage is TRBV5-1 and J usage is TRBJ2-7; 13 bases agree with TRBD2. V gave up 0 bases and J gave up 0 bases; unmatched junction bases: 6. The CDR3 loop spans 18 amino acids. CDR1 is SGHRS and CDR2 is YFSETQ in the germline V gene. DNA for the CDR3: TGCGCCAGCAGCTTGGTTACTAGCGGGGGGGATATCTCCTACGAGCAGTACTTC. Translation: CASSLVTSGGDISYEQYF.